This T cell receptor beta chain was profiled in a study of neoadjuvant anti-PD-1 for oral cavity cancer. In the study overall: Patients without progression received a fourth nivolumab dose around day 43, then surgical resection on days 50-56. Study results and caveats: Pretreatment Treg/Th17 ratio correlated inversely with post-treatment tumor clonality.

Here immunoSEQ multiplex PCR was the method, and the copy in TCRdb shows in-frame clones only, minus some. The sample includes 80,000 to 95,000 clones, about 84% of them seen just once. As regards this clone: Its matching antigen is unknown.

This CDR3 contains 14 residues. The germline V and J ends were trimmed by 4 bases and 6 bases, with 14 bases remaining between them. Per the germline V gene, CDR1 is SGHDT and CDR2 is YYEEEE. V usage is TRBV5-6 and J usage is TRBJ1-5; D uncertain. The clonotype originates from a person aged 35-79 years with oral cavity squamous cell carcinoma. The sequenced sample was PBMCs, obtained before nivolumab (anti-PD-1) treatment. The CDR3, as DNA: TGTGCCAGCAGCGCACGGGAAAGGAGTCAGCCCCAGCATTTT. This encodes CASSARERSQPQHF.